A single sample is the source of the 29 T cell receptor beta chains below, sequenced in a study of regulatory T cells in long-lasting Graves disease. With iRepertoire HTBI primers and Arm-PCR of CDR3 regions, TCR beta libraries were built. One entry per CDR3 protein, called by TCRdb with MiXCR from the multiplex PCR reads. The sample records around 400,000 distinct CDR3 sequences, 12% being singletons. The sample's time point: newly diagnosed GD, antithyroid drugs for less than 3 months. RNA extracted from PBMCs served as the sequencing template. The data were also submitted as part of a second study, on T cells in Graves' hyperthyroidism and ophthalmopathy.

The sample was peripheral blood mononuclear cells (PBMCs), taken at new diagnosis, from a patient treated with antithyroid drugs. The receptors derive from a woman aged 18-35 years with Graves disease.

This clonotype has at least ten counts. The V and J genes are TRBV15 and TRBJ1-3; perhaps TRBD1 as D (5 bases). Germline V gene sequence: CDR1 LNHNV, CDR2 YYDKDF (reference sequence). Trimming shortened V by 1 base and J by 0 bases, and 10 bases separated the two germline ends. The CDR3 is 16 residues long. The CDR3 DNA follows: TGTGCCACCAGCAGAGGCGGGGGGGACTCTGGAAACACCATATATTTT. This encodes CATSRGGGDSGNTIYF.

To note about this clonotype: Being one base from a much bigger clone, this may be a read error. The chain is built from TRBV9 and TRBJ2-7; 12 bases fit TRBD1. The CDR3 sequence is 16 residues long. Looked up from germline, CDR1 is SGDLS and CDR2 is YYNGEE. Trimming removed 7 bases from V and 5 bases from J; junction bases left unmatched: 13. CDR3 DNA sequence: TGTGCCAGCGGCCCCTATCCCGGGACAGGGGGCCACGAGCAGTACTTC. This translates into CASGPYPGTGGHEQYF.

This clonotype occurred many times. The chain carries TRBV2 and TRBJ2-2, with 15 bases lining up with TRBD2. The CDR3 is 17 amino acids. Per germline, CDR1 SNHLY and CDR2 FYNNEI. The V and J ends lost 3 bases and 8 bases, in that order; junction bases with no gene match: 7. CDR3 DNA sequence: TGTGCCAGCAGTGATTTTCGGACTAGCGGGAGGGCAGGGGAGCTGTTTTTT. Amino acids: CASSDFRTSGRAGELFF.

Ten or more counts support this clonotype. The rearrangement links TRBV30 to TRBJ2-6, with D maybe TRBD2 (5 bases). The CDR3 is 15 amino acids. CDR1 is GTSNPN, CDR2 SVGIG, per germline (reference sequence). Trimming took off 0 bases at V and 3 bases at J, with 9 bases between the two ends. The CDR3 loop reads CAWSVLGSGANVLTF. CDR3 coding DNA: TGTGCCTGGAGTGTACTGGGGAGTGGGGCCAACGTCCTGACTTTC.

This clonotype was counted ten times or more. The gene calls are TRBV6-1 and TRBJ1-5; TRBD1 agrees at 10 bases. Per the germline V gene, CDR1 is MNHNS and CDR2 is SASEGT. CDR3 length: 15 amino acids. V trimming: 6 bases; J trimming: 4 bases; junction bases outside the gene matches: 6. CDR3 amino acids: CASRSRTGGNQPQHF. CDR3 DNA: TGTGCCAGCAGGAGCCGGACAGGGGGAAATCAGCCCCAGCATTTT.

This clonotype was found many times. The CDR3 nucleotides are TGTGCCAGCAGCTACCCGAGAGGGGATAATGGCTACACCTTC. Translation: CASSYPRGDNGYTF. The chain couples TRBV7-9 to TRBJ1-2, with D perhaps matching TRBD1 (5 bases). The CDR3 extends over 14 amino acids. The germline CDR1 and CDR2 sequences are SEHNR and FQNEAQ (reference sequence). Trimming cost V 4 bases and J 6 bases, with 15 bases left between them. The whole variable domain, remainder taken from reference TRBV7-9 and TRBJ1-2, is DTGVSQNPRHKITKRGQNVTFRCDPISEHNRLYWYRQTLGQGPEFLTYFQNEAQLEKSRLLSDRFSAERPKGSFSTLEIQRTEQGDSAMYLCASSYPRGDNGYTFGSGTRLTVV.

This clonotype has ten or more counts. The chain combines TRBV5-1 with TRBJ2-1; TRBD2 aligns across 11 bases. Losses at the gene ends were 5 bases for V and 11 bases for J; bases not matched to a gene: 9. Germline V gene lookup returns CDR1 SGHRS and CDR2 YFSETQ. This CDR3 is built from 14 residues. Here the CDR3 DNA reads TGCGCCAGCAGTCTGACTAGCGGGGTCCCTAAGCAGTTCTTC. Translating it yields CASSLTSGVPKQFF.

This clonotype was seen more than once but under ten times. The chain recombines TRBV19 with TRBJ2-1; weak D call: TRBD1 (5 bases). Germline V gene sequence: CDR1 LNHDA, CDR2 SQIVND (reference sequence). Trimming stripped 5 bases from V and 4 bases from J, with 15 bases between. The CDR3 has 15 amino acids. CDR3 DNA sequence: TGTGCCAGTAGTCCCCCCAGGGTCAAGTACAATGAGCAGTTCTTC. This translates into CASSPPRVKYNEQFF.

The J gene is TRBJ2-7, the V gene TRBV15, with TRBD1 matching over 8 bases. The CDR3 is 17 amino acids. J was trimmed by 6 bases and V by 1 base; bases with no gene match: 14. Per germline, CDR1 LNHNV and CDR2 YYDKDF (reference sequence). The CDR3 DNA sequence: TGTGCCACCAGCAGAGGGGGGCCCACAGGGACAGGCGGCGAGCAGTACTTC. Protein sequence: CATSRGGPTGTGGEQYF.

The sample holds a few counts of this clonotype. The chain uses TRBV10-2 and TRBJ2-1; 9 positions match TRBD2. Looked up from germline, CDR1 is WSHSY and CDR2 is SAAADI. The J segment lost 6 bases and the V segment lost 7 bases, leaving 16 bases of the junction unmatched. The CDR3 loop spans 17 amino acids. The CDR3, as DNA: TGCGCCAGCAAACCTAGCGGGAAAGGATATGTCGCCAATGAGCAGTTCTTC. It specifies CASKPSGKGYVANEQFF.

The sample holds many counts of this clonotype. The CDR3 here is CASSLSGGVKNIQYF. The CDR3 DNA sequence: TGTGCCAGCAGTTTATCGGGAGGCGTCAAAAACATTCAGTACTTC. The genes are TRBV12-3 or TRBV12-4 and TRBJ2-4; 7 bases line up with TRBD2. With V trimmed by 2 bases and J by 3 bases, 4 bases remained unmatched. The CDR3 runs 15 residues.

The genes are TRBV7-9 and TRBJ2-3; D not resolved. The length of the CDR3 is 13 residues. Germline CDR1 and CDR2: SEHNR and FQNEAQ (reference sequence). With 0 bases removed from V and 7 bases from J, the gap between germline ends came to 8 bases. Here the CDR3 DNA reads TGTGCCAGCAGCTTAGCTCTTGGGAATACGCAGTATTTT. As protein: CASSLALGNTQYF. Based on the CDR3 plus reference TRBV7-9 and TRBJ2-3, the full variable domain is DTGVSQNPRHKITKRGQNVTFRCDPISEHNRLYWYRQTLGQGPEFLTYFQNEAQLEKSRLLSDRFSAERPKGSFSTLEIQRTEQGDSAMYLCASSLALGNTQYFGPGTRLTVL.

This clonotype came up many times. The V call is TRBV6-1, the J call TRBJ2-3; possibly TRBD2 for D (6 bases). V was trimmed by 7 bases and J by 1 base, leaving 12 bases between them. In germline, CDR1 is MNHNS, CDR2 SASEGT. The CDR3 totals 14 residues. CDR3 in amino acids: CASNPGLRTDTQYF. The DNA of the CDR3 is TGTGCCAGCAATCCGGGACTTCGCACAGATACGCAGTATTTT.

Ten or more counts support this clonotype. The chain links TRBV11-2 to TRBJ2-7, with D unresolved. V was trimmed by 5 bases and J by 5 bases, leaving 10 bases between them. The CDR3 is made up of 12 amino acids. Per the germline V gene, CDR1 is SGHAT and CDR2 is FQNNGV. This chain's CDR3 is CASSPETNEQYF. The CDR3 DNA reads TGTGCCAGCAGCCCAGAGACAAACGAGCAGTACTTC.

This clonotype came up a few times. J is TRBJ1-1 and V is TRBV6-2 or TRBV6-3, with D possibly matching TRBD1 (5 bases). Germline V gives CDR1 MNHEY, CDR2 SVGEGT. This CDR3 comprises 14 residues. Trimming took off 2 bases at V and 4 bases at J, with 11 bases between the two ends. The CDR3, as DNA: TGTGCCAGCAGTTACGGGGGAATCCGCACTGAAGCTTTCTTT. It codes for CASSYGGIRTEAFF.

This clonotype was seen ten or more times. The chain joins TRBV7-3 to TRBJ2-1, with TRBD2 identical over 9 bases. This CDR3 region has 14 residues. J lost 5 bases, V lost 4 bases, and 3 bases had no gene match. Germline CDR1 and CDR2: SGHTA and FQGTGA. CDR3 bases: TGTGCCAGCAGCTCTAGCGGGGAGCACAATGAGCAGTTCTTC. Translating it yields CASSSSGEHNEQFF.

The chain joins TRBV10-3 to TRBJ1-1; no firm D call. Per germline, CDR1 ENHRY and CDR2 SYGVKD. CDR3 length: 13 amino acids. V was cut by 3 bases and J by 2 bases, with 7 bases left in between. CDR3: CAISDRGNTEAFF. The CDR3, as DNA: TGTGCCATCAGTGATAGAGGCAACACTGAAGCTTTCTTT.

This clonotype has only a few counts. This sequence joins TRBV6-2 or TRBV6-3 and TRBJ2-1; TRBD2 aligns across 7 bases. Per the germline V gene, CDR1 is MNHEY and CDR2 is SVGEGT. The CDR3 is made up of 15 amino acids. After removal of 2 bases from V and 1 base from J, the junction contained 2 bases not matched to a gene. The CDR3 region is CASSYGEGSYNEQFF. CDR3 DNA sequence: TGTGCCAGCAGTTACGGGGAGGGTTCCTACAATGAGCAGTTCTTC.

At least ten counts were recorded for this clonotype. The DNA of the CDR3 is TGCAGCGTAGGGGACAGTGGGGGTTCACCCCTCCACTTT. It is translated as CSVGDSGGSPLHF. The V and J genes are TRBV29-1 and TRBJ1-6; 7 bases align to TRBD1. Per the germline V gene, CDR1 is SQVTM and CDR2 is ANQGSEA. The V gene end was trimmed by 6 bases and the J gene end by 9 bases; junction bases not matched to a gene: 8. This CDR3 has 13 residues.

This clonotype has a count of ten or more. V usage is TRBV5-1 and J usage is TRBJ2-1; TRBD2 matches at 11 bases. The CDR3 totals 16 residues. Germline CDR1 SGHRS, CDR2 YFSETQ. V lost 3 bases, J lost 4 bases, and 6 bases stayed unmatched. Here the CDR3 reads CASSSRGTSGYNEQFF. CDR3 DNA sequence: TGCGCCAGCAGCTCGCGGGGGACTAGCGGTTACAATGAGCAGTTCTTC. Full variable domain (outside the CDR3, taken from reference TRBV5-1 and TRBJ2-1): KAGVTQTPRYLIKTRGQQVTLSCSPISGHRSVSWYQQTPGQGLQFLFEYFSETQRNKGNFPGRFSGRQFSNSRSEMNVSTLELGDSALYLCASSSRGTSGYNEQFFGPGTRLTVL.

This sequence joins TRBV30 and TRBJ2-7, with D perhaps assigned TRBD1 or TRBD2 (5 bases each). CDR1 and CDR2 from the germline V gene are GTSNPN and SVGIG (reference sequence). The V and J ends lost 4 bases and 2 bases respectively, with 15 bases between them. The CDR3 is 14 amino acids. CDR3 sequence: CAWNRGAGPYEQYF. The CDR3 DNA reads as TGTGCCTGGAACAGAGGGGCTGGACCCTACGAGCAGTACTTC.

Notes on this clonotype: Germline and junction disagree at one end, which may indicate a read error. The chain uses TRBV12-3 or TRBV12-4 and TRBJ2-2, with 8 positions matching TRBD2. The CDR3 is 12 amino acids. As DNA, the CDR3 is TGTGCCAGCATCTCGGGGGGGGGGGTGCTGTTTTTT. Its protein product is CASISGGGVLFF.

This rearrangement joins TRBV6-5 to TRBJ1-6; the D is unclear. V lost 4 bases and J 8 bases, leaving 15 bases between the germline ends. In germline, CDR1 is MNHEY, CDR2 SVGAGI. The CDR3 is made up of 15 amino acids. The CDR3 protein is CASSSAVPPDSPLHF. The DNA for the CDR3 is TGTGCCAGCAGTTCGGCGGTGCCTCCCGATTCACCCCTCCACTTT.

In DNA, the CDR3 is TGTGCCAGCAGTTACCTCTGGACAGTACAAGAGATGAACACTGAAGCTTTCTTT. This sequence encodes CASSYLWTVQEMNTEAFF. This chain connects TRBV6-5 to TRBJ1-1; D may be TRBD1 (6 bases). The germline V and J ends were trimmed by 2 bases and 0 bases, with 19 bases remaining between them. Looked up from germline, CDR1 is MNHEY and CDR2 is SVGAGI. The CDR3 has 18 residues.

V is TRBV19 and J is TRBJ1-4; D call uncertain. V lost 6 bases, J lost 2 bases, and 13 bases lay in between. Germline V gene data show CDR1 as LNHDA and CDR2 as SQIVND (reference sequence). The CDR3 is 15 residues long. This chain's CDR3 is CASRELRWTNEKLFF. CDR3 nucleotides: TGTGCCAGTAGGGAACTGCGGTGGACTAATGAAAAACTGTTTTTT.

This clonotype was recorded many times. This sequence joins TRBV11-1 and TRBJ2-3; a weak D match, TRBD1 (5 bases). Between the trimmed V and J ends, which lost 5 bases and 5 bases, there was a span of 17 bases. In germline, CDR1 is SGHAT, CDR2 FQDESV (reference sequence). This CDR3 is built from 15 residues. The CDR3 loop is CASSPRATDQDTQYF. For the CDR3, the DNA is TGTGCCAGCAGCCCTAGAGCGACAGACCAAGATACGCAGTATTTT. Combining the CDR3 with reference TRBV11-1 and TRBJ2-3 gives the whole variable domain EAEVAQSPRYKITEKSQAVAFWCDPISGHATLYWYRQILGQGPELLVQFQDESVVDDSQLPKDRFSAERLKGVDSTLKIQPAELGDSAMYLCASSPRATDQDTQYFGPGTRLTVL.

This CDR3 reads CASRPLGGFSGNTIYF. CDR3 DNA sequence: TGTGCCAGCAGGCCTTTAGGGGGGTTCTCTGGAAACACCATATATTTT. The gene calls are TRBV7-2 and TRBJ1-3, with D maybe TRBD1 (6 bases). CDR1 is SGHTA and CDR2 is FQGNSA in the germline V gene. The ends were cut back, 6 bases at V and 0 bases at J, with 15 bases in the middle. The CDR3 sequence is 16 residues long.

This clonotype was counted at least ten times. The genes are TRBV24-1 and TRBJ2-1; 9 bases align to TRBD1. Germline assignment: CDR1 KGHDR and CDR2 SFDVKD. Germline trimming cut 12 bases from V and 7 bases from J; bases unmatched to any gene: 3. The CDR3 totals 11 residues. CDR3 bases: TGTGCCTCGGGACAGGGTAATGAGCAGTTCTTC. Translating it yields CASGQGNEQFF.

This clonotype came up many times. V gene TRBV5-1 combines with J gene TRBJ1-4; TRBD1 might be the D (6 bases). This CDR3 region has 16 residues. Germline CDR1 SGHRS, CDR2 YFSETQ. Trimming cost V 5 bases and J 5 bases, with 19 bases left between them. The CDR3 nucleotides are TGCGCCAGCAGACCCCAACGGGGGGGCATAAATGAAAAACTGTTTTTT. It specifies CASRPQRGGINEKLFF.